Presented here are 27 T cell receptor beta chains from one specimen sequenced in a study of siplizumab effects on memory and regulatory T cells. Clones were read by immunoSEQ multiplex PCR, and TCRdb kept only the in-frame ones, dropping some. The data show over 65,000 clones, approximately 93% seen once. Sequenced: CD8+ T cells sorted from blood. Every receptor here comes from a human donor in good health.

This CDR3 is CASSIPIGTEQETQYF. The CDR3 bases are TGTGCCAGTAGTATCCCGATCGGGACAGAACAAGAGACCCAGTACTTC. The chain couples TRBV19 to TRBJ2-5, with TRBD1 matching over 7 bases. The germline V gene has CDR1 LNHDA and CDR2 SQIVND (reference sequence). The CDR3 is made up of 16 amino acids. With V trimmed by 3 bases and J by 2 bases, 9 bases remained unmatched.

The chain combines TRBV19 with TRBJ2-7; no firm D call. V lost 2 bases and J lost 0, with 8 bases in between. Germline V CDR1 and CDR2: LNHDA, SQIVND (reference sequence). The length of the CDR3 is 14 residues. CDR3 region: CASSINDGSYEQYF. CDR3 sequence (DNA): TGTGCCAGTAGTATAAATGACGGCTCCTACGAGCAGTACTTC. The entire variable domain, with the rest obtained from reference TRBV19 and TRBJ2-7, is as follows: DGGITQSPKYLFRKEGQNVTLSCEQNLNHDAMYWYRQDPGQGLRLIYYSQIVNDFQKGDIAEGYSVSREKKESFPLTVTSAQKNPTAFYLCASSINDGSYEQYFGPGTRLTVT.

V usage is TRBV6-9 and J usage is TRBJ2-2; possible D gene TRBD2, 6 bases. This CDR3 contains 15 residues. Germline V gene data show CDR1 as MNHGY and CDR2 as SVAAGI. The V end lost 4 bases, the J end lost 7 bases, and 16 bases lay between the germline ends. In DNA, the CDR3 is TGTGCCAGCAGTTTCCTTCCCGGGGGAGGCGGGGAGCTGTTTTTT. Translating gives CASSFLPGGGGELFF.

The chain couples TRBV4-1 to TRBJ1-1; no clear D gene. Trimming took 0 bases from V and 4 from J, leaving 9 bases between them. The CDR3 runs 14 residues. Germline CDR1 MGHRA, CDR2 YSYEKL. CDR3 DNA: TGCGCCAGCAGCCAAGAAGGCAGTCCCACTGAAGCTTTCTTT. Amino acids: CASSQEGSPTEAFF.

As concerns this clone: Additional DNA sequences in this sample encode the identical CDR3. The DNA of the CDR3 is TGTGCCAGCAGTTTATCCGGGGCGTACAATGAGCAGTTCTTC. Its protein product is CASSLSGAYNEQFF. V usage is TRBV27 and J usage is TRBJ2-1, with D possibly called TRBD1 or TRBD2 (5 bases each). This CDR3 has 14 residues. In germline, CDR1 is MNHEY, CDR2 SMNVEV (reference sequence). The V and J ends lost 0 bases and 4 bases respectively, with 7 bases between them.

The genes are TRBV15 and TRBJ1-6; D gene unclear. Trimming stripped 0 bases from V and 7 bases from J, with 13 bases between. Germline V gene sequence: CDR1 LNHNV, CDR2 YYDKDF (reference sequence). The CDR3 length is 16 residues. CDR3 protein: CATSRDVQRANSPLHF. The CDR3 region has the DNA TGTGCCACCAGCAGAGATGTGCAGAGAGCCAATTCACCCCTCCACTTT.

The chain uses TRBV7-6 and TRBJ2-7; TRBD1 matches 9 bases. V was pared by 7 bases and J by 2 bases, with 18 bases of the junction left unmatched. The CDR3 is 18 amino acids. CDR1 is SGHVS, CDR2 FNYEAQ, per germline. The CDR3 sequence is CASTYTSRGQGIPYEQYF. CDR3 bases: TGTGCCAGCACCTACACATCTAGAGGACAGGGGATCCCCTACGAGCAGTACTTC. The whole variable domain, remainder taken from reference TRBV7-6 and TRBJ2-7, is GAGVSQSPRYKVTKRGQDVALRCDPISGHVSLYWYRQALGQGPEFLTYFNYEAQQDKSGLPNDRFSAERPEGSISTLTIQRTEQRDSAMYRCASTYTSRGQGIPYEQYFGPGTRLTVT.

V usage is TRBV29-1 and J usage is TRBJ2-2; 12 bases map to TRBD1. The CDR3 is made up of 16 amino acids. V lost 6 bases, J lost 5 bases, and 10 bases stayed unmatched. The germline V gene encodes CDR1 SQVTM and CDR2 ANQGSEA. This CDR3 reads CSVGPGQGATTGELFF. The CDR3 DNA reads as TGCAGCGTCGGACCGGGACAGGGGGCGACAACCGGGGAGCTGTTTTTT.

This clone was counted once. The CDR3 sequence is CASSDGGGNQPQHF. The DNA for the CDR3 is TGTGCCAGCAGTGATGGGGGGGGAAATCAGCCCCAGCATTTT. This chain connects TRBV25-1 to TRBJ1-5; D is perhaps TRBD1 (5 bases). Trimming stripped 3 bases from V and 4 bases from J, with 10 bases between. Per the germline V gene, CDR1 is MGHDK and CDR2 is SYGVNS. This CDR3 has 14 residues.

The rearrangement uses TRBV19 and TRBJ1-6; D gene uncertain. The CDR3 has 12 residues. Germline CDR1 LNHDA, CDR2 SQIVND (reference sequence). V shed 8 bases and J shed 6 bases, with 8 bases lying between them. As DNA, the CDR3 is TGTGCCAGTGGCGGCAGTAATTCACCCCTCCACTTT. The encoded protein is CASGGSNSPLHF. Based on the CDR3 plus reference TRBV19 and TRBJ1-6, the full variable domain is DGGITQSPKYLFRKEGQNVTLSCEQNLNHDAMYWYRQDPGQGLRLIYYSQIVNDFQKGDIAEGYSVSREKKESFPLTVTSAQKNPTAFYLCASGGSNSPLHFGNGTRLTVT.

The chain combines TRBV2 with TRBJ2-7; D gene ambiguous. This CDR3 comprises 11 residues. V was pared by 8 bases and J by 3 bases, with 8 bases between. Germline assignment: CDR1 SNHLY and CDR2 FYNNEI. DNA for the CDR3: TGTGCCAGCCTGGCCAGCTACGAGCAGTACTTC. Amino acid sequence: CASLASYEQYF. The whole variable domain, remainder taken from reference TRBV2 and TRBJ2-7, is EPEVTQTPSHQVTQMGQEVILRCVPISNHLYFYWYRQILGQKVEFLVSFYNNEISEKSEIFDDQFSVERPDGSNFTLKIRSTKLEDSAMYFCASLASYEQYFGPGTRLTVT.

The CDR3: CASSRDNSPYSGNTIYF. The CDR3 DNA is TGTGCCAGCAGCCGGGACAACAGTCCCTACTCTGGAAACACCATATATTTT. The rearrangement links TRBV14 to TRBJ1-3, with D possibly matching TRBD1 (6 bases). The CDR3 consists of 17 residues. Deletions cut 4 bases from V and 0 bases from J, with 16 bases between. The germline CDR1 and CDR2 sequences are SGHDN and FVKESK.

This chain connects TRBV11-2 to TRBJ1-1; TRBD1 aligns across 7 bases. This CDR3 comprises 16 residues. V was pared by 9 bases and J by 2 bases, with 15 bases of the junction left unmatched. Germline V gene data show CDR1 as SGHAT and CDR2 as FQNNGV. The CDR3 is CASYSRDSRRNTEAFF. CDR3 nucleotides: TGTGCCAGTTATTCCCGGGACAGCCGGAGAAACACTGAAGCTTTCTTT.

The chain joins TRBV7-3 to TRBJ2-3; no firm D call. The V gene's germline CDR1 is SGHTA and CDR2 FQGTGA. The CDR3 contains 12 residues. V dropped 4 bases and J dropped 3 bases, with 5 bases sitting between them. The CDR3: CASSWGTDTQYF. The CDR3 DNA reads TGTGCCAGCAGCTGGGGTACAGATACGCAGTATTTT.

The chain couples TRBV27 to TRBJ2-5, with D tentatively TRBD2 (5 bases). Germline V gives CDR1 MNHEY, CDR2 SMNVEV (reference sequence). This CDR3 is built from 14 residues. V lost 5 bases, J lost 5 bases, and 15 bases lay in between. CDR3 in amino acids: CASSQLADRETQYF. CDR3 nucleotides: TGTGCCAGCAGTCAGCTAGCTGATAGGGAGACCCAGTACTTC.

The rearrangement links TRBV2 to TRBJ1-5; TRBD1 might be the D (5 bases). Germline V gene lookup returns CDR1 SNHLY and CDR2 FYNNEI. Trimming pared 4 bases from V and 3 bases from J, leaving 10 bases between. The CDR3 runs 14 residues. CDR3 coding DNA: TGTGCCAGCAGTGTGACAGTATCCAATCAGCCCCAGCATTTT. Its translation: CASSVTVSNQPQHF.

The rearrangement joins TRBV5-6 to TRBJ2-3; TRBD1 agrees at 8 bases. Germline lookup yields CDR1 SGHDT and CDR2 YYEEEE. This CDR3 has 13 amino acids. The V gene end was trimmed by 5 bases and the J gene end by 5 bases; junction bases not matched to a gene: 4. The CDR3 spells CASRVTGEDTQYF. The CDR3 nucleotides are TGTGCCAGCAGGGTGACAGGGGAAGATACGCAGTATTTT.

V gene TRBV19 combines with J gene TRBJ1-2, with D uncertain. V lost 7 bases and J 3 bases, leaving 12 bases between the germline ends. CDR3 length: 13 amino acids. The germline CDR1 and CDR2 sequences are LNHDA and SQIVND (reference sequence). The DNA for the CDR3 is TGTGCCAGTACCCCTGAAAAGTACTATGGCTACACCTTC. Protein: CASTPEKYYGYTF.

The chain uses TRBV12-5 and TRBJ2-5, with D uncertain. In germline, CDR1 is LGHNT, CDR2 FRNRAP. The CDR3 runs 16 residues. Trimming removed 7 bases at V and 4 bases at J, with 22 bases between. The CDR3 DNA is TGTGCTAGTGCCCTTTCCGAGGACCCCCTCCGAGAGACCCAGTACTTC. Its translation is CASALSEDPLRETQYF.

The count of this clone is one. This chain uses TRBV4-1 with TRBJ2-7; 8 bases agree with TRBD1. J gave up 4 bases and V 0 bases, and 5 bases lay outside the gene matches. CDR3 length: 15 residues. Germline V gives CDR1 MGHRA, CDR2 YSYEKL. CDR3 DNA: TGCGCCAGCAGCCAAGATAGGACAGGGCTGTACGAGCAGTACTTC. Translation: CASSQDRTGLYEQYF.

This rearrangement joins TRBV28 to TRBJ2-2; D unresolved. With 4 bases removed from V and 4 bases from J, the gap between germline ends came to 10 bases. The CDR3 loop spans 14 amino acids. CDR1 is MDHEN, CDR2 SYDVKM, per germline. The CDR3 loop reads CASSYYDTTGELFF. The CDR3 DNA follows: TGTGCCAGCAGTTACTACGACACCACCGGGGAGCTGTTTTTT.

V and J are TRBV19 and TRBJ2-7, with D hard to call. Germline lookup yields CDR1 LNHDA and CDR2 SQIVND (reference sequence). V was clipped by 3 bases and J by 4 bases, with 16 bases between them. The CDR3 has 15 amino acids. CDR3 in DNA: TGTGCCAGTAGTATTGGCTGGGGTAAGCTATACGAGCAGTACTTC. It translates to CASSIGWGKLYEQYF.

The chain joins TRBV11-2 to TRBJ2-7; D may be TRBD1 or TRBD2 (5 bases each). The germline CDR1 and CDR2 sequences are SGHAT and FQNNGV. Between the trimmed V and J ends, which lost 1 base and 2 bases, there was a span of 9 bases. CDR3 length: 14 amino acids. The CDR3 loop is CASSLVVGAYEQYF. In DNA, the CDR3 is TGTGCCAGCAGCTTAGTCGTGGGGGCCTACGAGCAGTACTTC.

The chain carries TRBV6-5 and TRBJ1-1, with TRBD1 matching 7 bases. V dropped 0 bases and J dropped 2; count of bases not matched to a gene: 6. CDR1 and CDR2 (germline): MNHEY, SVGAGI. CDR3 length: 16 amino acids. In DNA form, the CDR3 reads TGTGCCAGCAGTTACTCAACAGGGGAATTAAACACTGAAGCTTTCTTT. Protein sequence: CASSYSTGELNTEAFF.

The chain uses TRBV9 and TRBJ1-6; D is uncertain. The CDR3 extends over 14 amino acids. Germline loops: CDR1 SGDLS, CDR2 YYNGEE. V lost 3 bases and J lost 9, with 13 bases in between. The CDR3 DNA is TGTGCCAGCAGCGCCCCCCTGGCGGGTTCACCCCTCCACTTT. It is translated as CASSAPLAGSPLHF.

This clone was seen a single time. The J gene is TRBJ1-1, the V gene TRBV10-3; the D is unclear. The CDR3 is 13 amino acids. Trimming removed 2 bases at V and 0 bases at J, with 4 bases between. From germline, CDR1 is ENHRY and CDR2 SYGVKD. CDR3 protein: CAISEMMNTEAFF. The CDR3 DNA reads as TGTGCCATCAGTGAGATGATGAACACTGAAGCTTTCTTT.

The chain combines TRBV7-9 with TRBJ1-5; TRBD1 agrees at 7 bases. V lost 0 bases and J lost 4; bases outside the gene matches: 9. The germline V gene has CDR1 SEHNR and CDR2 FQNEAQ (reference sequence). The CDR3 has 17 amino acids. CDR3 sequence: CASSLASGGTANQPQHF. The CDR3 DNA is TGTGCCAGCAGCTTAGCAAGTGGGGGGACAGCAAATCAGCCCCAGCATTTT. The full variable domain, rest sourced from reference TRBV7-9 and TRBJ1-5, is DTGVSQNPRHKITKRGQNVTFRCDPISEHNRLYWYRQTLGQGPEFLTYFQNEAQLEKSRLLSDRFSAERPKGSFSTLEIQRTEQGDSAMYLCASSLASGGTANQPQHFGDGTRLSIL.